The 14 T cell receptor beta chains in this list originate from one sample, sequenced in a study of blood T cell repertoires in COVID-19. Sequencing was performed with immunoSEQ multiplex PCR; in TCRdb, only in-frame clones are kept and a portion is missing. The sample holds 250,000 to 400,000 clones; around 87% are singletons and the top ten take 1%. The sequenced sample was peripheral blood. The receptors derive from a man in his fifties with active or convalescent COVID-19.

The genes are TRBV19 and TRBJ2-1; 12 bases line up with TRBD2. This CDR3 is built from 16 residues. V lost 6 bases to trimming and J lost 1 base; unmatched junction nucleotides: 4. Germline-derived CDR1 and CDR2 are LNHDA and SQIVND (reference sequence). As DNA, the CDR3 is TGTGCCAGTAGCACGCTAGCGGGGGGGTCCTACAATGAGCAGTTCTTC. It codes for CASSTLAGGSYNEQFF.

This chain uses TRBV7-2 with TRBJ2-7; 9 nucleotides line up with TRBD1. Germline CDR1 is SGHTA and CDR2 is FQGNSA. J was trimmed by 3 bases and V by 7 bases; bases with no gene match: 7. The CDR3 is 14 residues long. The CDR3 is CASTAGTGNYEQYF. The CDR3 coding sequence is TGTGCCAGCACCGCCGGGACAGGGAACTACGAGCAGTACTTC.

This chain connects TRBV6-5 to TRBJ2-1, with TRBD2 matching 7 bases. Germline V CDR1 and CDR2: MNHEY, SVGAGI. The CDR3 is 15 residues long. V shed 6 bases and J 2 bases; nucleotides not matched to a gene: 7. The CDR3 sequence: CASSSAGRPYNEQFF. CDR3 sequence (DNA): TGTGCCAGCAGCTCAGCGGGAAGGCCCTACAATGAGCAGTTCTTC.

The chain links TRBV29-1 to TRBJ2-7, with TRBD2 matching 13 bases. The length of the CDR3 is 14 residues. Losses at the gene ends were 6 bases for V and 0 bases for J; bases not matched to a gene: 2. Looked up from germline, CDR1 is SQVTM and CDR2 is ANQGSEA. The CDR3 protein is CSVGTSGASYEQYF. Written as DNA, the CDR3 is TGCAGCGTCGGGACTAGCGGGGCCTCCTACGAGCAGTACTTC.

This chain links TRBV6-2 or TRBV6-3 with TRBJ2-3, with D possibly matching TRBD1 (7 bases). Trimming removed 2 bases from V and 9 bases from J, with 24 bases in between. This CDR3 is built from 17 residues. Germline-derived CDR1 and CDR2 are MNHEY and SVGEGT. The CDR3 coding sequence is TGTGCCAGCAGTTACCAAAGAGGTGGAGGGGGCGTCAGGACGCAGTATTTT. Translated, it gives CASSYQRGGGGVRTQYF.

The V call is TRBV11-1, the J call TRBJ2-5; 7 bases map to TRBD1. The trim removed 5 bases at V and 6 bases at J, leaving 9 bases unmatched. This CDR3 is built from 14 residues. Germline V gives CDR1 SGHAT, CDR2 FQDESV (reference sequence). The CDR3 sequence is CASSHPGGRQTQYF. The CDR3 DNA is TGTGCCAGCAGCCACCCAGGGGGAAGGCAGACCCAGTACTTC.

The gene calls are TRBV18 and TRBJ1-3, with 8 bases identical to TRBD1. The CDR3 sequence is 15 residues long. The J segment lost 1 base and the V segment lost 3 bases, leaving 2 bases of the junction unmatched. The germline gives CDR1 KGHSH, CDR2 LQKENI. Here the CDR3 reads CASSPDRGSGNTIYF. As DNA, the CDR3 is TGTGCCAGCTCACCTGACAGGGGTTCTGGAAACACCATATATTTT.

The chain carries TRBV29-1 and TRBJ2-5, with 11 bases that match TRBD2. This CDR3 has 15 residues. Germline V lookup: CDR1 SQVTM, CDR2 ANQGSEA. V lost 5 bases to trimming and J lost 2 bases; unmatched junction nucleotides: 7. In DNA form, the CDR3 reads TGCAGCGTTTCGCGGACTAGCGGGTTACAAGAGACCCAGTACTTC. Amino acid sequence: CSVSRTSGLQETQYF. Complete variable domain (other parts from reference TRBV29-1 and TRBJ2-5): SAVISQKPSRDICQRGTSLTIQCQVDSQVTMMFWYRQQPGQSLTLIATANQGSEATYESGFVIDKFPISRPNLTFSTLTVSNMSPEDSSIYLCSVSRTSGLQETQYFGPGTRLLVL.

The rearrangement uses TRBV30 and TRBJ1-1, with TRBD1 matching over 10 bases. V was pared by 1 base and J by 4 bases, with 0 bases of the junction left unmatched. In germline, CDR1 is GTSNPN, CDR2 SVGIG (reference sequence). This CDR3 comprises 13 residues. CDR3 sequence (DNA): TGTGCCTGGAGTGGACAGGGGGCCACTGAAGCTTTCTTT. Its translation: CAWSGQGATEAFF.

This chain uses TRBV6-5 with TRBJ1-1; 8 bases agree with TRBD1. J gave up 0 bases and V 5 bases, and 5 bases lay outside the gene matches. The CDR3 is 15 amino acids. Germline V gene sequence: CDR1 MNHEY, CDR2 SVGAGI. CDR3 coding DNA: TGTGCCAGCAGTACCGCAGGGGGCCTGAACACTGAAGCTTTCTTT. It specifies CASSTAGGLNTEAFF.

By share, this clone counts as medium-sized. V is TRBV6-5 and J is TRBJ2-1; 10 bases are a match to TRBD2. From germline, CDR1 is MNHEY and CDR2 SVGAGI. Unmatched junction bases numbered 10, after V lost 6 bases and J lost 8 bases. The CDR3 is made up of 15 amino acids. The CDR3 loop reads CASSGEAGGPDEQFF. In DNA, the CDR3 is TGTGCCAGCAGCGGGGAAGCGGGGGGGCCAGATGAGCAGTTCTTC.

The genes are TRBV30 and TRBJ1-5, with D possibly TRBD1 on 6 matching bases. Germline V gene lookup returns CDR1 GTSNPN and CDR2 SVGIG (reference sequence). The CDR3 has 15 amino acids. Trimming left V 2 bases short and J 1 base short, with 12 bases between. CDR3 DNA sequence: TGTGCCTGGAGTAGGGACACGAGGAGCAATCAGCCCCAGCATTTT. This codes for CAWSRDTRSNQPQHF.

The gene calls are TRBV15 and TRBJ2-1, with TRBD2 matching 7 bases. The CDR3 totals 16 residues. The germline V gene encodes CDR1 LNHNV and CDR2 YYDKDF (reference sequence). The V segment lost 0 bases and the J segment 3 bases; nucleotides outside the gene matches: 5. As DNA, the CDR3 is TGTGCCACCAGCAGAGAACCGGGACTAAACTACAATGAGCAGTTCTTC. Translated, it gives CATSREPGLNYNEQFF.

The chain uses TRBV3-1 (or the pseudogene TRBV3-2) and TRBJ2-5; D call uncertain. Trimming stripped 1 base from V and 4 bases from J, with 16 bases between. Germline V gene sequence: CDR1 LGHDT, CDR2 YNNKEL (reference sequence). The CDR3 sequence is 16 residues long. The CDR3 nucleotides read TGTGCCAGCAGCCAAGCCACCAGGTCGCTGAGAGAGACCCAGTACTTC. Translating gives CASSQATRSLRETQYF.